This T cell receptor (beta chain) stems from a study of cytomegalovirus exposure and HLA in healthy donors. The repertoire was sequenced with immunoSEQ multiplex PCR; TCRdb's copy has only in-frame clones and lacks some. The data show over 100,000 clones, 85% to 90% seen once. V was shortened by 1 base and J by 4 bases, with 8 bases between the two germline ends. Germline V gives CDR1 LGHNA, CDR2 YSLEER. The CDR3 loop spans 15 amino acids. With regard to this clone: Antigen: not known.

General study findings and limits: For most TCR sequences rarity was the rule, although some public TCRs occurred in many donors.

This chain connects TRBV4-3 to TRBJ2-6; D is unresolved. Sequencing was carried out using PBMCs. The origin of this receptor is a man aged 25-45 years in good health and CMV-seronegative. The CDR3 coding sequence is TGCGCCAGCAGCCAAGTCCAGTGGGGGGCCAACGTCCTGACTTTC. Its protein is CASSQVQWGANVLTF.